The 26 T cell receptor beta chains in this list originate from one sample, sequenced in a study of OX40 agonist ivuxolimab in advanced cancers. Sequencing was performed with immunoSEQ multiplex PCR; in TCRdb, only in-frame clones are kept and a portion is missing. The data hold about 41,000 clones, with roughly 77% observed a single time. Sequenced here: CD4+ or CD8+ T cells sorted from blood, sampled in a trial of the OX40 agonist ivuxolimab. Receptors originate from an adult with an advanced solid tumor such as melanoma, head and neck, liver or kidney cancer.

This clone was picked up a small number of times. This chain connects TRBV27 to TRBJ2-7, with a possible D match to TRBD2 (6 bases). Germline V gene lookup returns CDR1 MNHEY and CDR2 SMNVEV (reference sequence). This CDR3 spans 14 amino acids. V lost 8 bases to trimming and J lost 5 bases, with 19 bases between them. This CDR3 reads CASGAVGGVNEQYF. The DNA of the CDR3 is TGTGCCAGCGGGGCTGTCGGGGGTGTGAACGAGCAGTACTTC.

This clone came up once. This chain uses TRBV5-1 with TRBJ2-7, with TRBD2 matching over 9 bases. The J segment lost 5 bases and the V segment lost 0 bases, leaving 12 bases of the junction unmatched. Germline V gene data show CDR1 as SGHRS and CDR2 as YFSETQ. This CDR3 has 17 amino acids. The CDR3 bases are TGCGCCAGCAGCTTGGGTCTAGCGGGATCCCGCCTCCACGAGCAGTACGTC. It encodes CASSLGLAGSRLHEQYV.

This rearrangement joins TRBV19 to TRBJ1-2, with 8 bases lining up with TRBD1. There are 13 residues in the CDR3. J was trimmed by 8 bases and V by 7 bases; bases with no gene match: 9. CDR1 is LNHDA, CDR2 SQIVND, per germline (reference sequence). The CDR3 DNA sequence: TGTGCCAGTATACTTGGACAGGGAGGCGGCTACACCTTC. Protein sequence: CASILGQGGGYTF.

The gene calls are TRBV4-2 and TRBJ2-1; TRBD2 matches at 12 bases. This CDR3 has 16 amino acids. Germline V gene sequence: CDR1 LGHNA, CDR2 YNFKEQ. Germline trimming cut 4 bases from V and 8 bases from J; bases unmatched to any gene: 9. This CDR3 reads CASSPPTSGRGHEQFF. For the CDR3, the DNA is TGTGCCAGCAGCCCCCCGACTAGCGGGAGAGGCCATGAGCAGTTCTTC.

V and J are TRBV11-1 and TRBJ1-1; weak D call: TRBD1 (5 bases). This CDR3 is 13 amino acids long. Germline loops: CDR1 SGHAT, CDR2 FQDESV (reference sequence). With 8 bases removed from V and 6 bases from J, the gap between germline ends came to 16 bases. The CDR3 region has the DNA TGTGCCAGCGGAACAGGTTTTAATTCTGAAGCTTTCTTT. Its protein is CASGTGFNSEAFF.

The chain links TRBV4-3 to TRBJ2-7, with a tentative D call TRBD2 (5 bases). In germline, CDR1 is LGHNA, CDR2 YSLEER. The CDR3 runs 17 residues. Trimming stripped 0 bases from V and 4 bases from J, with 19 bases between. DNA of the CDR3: TGCGCCAGCAGCCAAGAATTTCCGGGGTCCCTCGGATACGAGCAGTACTTC. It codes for CASSQEFPGSLGYEQYF.

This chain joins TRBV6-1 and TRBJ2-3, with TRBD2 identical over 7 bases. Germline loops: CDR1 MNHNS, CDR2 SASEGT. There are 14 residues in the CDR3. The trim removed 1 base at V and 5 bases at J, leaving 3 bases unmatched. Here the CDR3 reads CASSEVLAEDTQYF. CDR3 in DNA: TGTGCCAGCAGTGAAGTTCTAGCGGAAGATACGCAGTATTTT.

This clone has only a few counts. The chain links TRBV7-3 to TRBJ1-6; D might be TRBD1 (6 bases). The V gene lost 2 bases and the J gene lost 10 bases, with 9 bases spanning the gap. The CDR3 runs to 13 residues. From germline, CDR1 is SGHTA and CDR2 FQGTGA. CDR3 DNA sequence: TGTGCCAGCAGCTTAGAGACAGGCTCACCCCTCCACTTT. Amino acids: CASSLETGSPLHF.

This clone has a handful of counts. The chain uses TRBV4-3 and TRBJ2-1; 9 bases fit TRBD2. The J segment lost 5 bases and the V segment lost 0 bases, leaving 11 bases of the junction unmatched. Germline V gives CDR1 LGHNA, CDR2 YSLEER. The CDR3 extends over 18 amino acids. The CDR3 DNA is TGCGCCAGCAGCCAAGAAGAAGATAGGGTAGCGGGAGACAATGAGCAGTTCTTC. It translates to CASSQEEDRVAGDNEQFF.

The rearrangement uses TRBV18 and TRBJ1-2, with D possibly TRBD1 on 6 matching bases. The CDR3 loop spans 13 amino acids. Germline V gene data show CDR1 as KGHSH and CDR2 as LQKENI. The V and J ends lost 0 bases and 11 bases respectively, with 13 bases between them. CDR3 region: CASSPPGTRLYTF. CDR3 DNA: TGTGCCAGCTCACCACCGGGGACAAGACTTTACACCTTC.

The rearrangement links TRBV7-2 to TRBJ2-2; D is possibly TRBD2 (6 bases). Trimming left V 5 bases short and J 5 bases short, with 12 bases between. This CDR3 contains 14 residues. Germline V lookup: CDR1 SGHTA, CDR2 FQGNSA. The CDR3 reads CASSRDSFTGELFF. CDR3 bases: TGTGCCAGCAGCCGGGACTCCTTTACCGGGGAGCTGTTTTTT.

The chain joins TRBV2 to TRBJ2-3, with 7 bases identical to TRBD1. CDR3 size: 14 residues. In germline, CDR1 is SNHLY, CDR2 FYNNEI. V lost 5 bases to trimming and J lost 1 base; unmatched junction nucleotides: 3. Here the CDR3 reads CASSYRGRTDTQYF. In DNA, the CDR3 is TGTGCCAGCAGTTACAGGGGCCGCACAGATACGCAGTATTTT.

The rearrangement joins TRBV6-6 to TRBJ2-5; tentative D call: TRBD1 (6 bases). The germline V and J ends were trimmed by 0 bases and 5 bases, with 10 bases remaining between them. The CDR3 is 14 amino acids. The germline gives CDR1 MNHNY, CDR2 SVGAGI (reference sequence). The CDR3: CASSYSGGRETQYF. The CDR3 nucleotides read TGTGCCAGCAGTTACTCTGGGGGCAGGGAGACCCAGTACTTC.

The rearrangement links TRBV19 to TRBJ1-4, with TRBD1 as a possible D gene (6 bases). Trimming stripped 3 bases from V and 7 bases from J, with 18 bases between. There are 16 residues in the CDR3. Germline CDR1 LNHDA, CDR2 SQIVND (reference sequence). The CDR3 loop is CASSIETGYGGEKLFF. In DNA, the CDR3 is TGTGCCAGTAGTATCGAAACAGGGTACGGAGGTGAAAAACTGTTTTTT.

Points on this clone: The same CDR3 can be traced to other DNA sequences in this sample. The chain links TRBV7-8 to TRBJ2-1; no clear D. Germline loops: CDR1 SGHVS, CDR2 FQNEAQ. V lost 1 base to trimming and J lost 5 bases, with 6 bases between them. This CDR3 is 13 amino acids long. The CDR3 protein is CASSLGRNNEQFF. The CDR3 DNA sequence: TGTGCCAGCAGCTTAGGACGAAACAATGAGCAGTTCTTC.

The CDR3 is CASSGGRGRLGTEAFF. CDR3 nucleotides: TGTGCCAGTAGTGGTGGCAGGGGGCGTCTTGGGACTGAAGCTTTCTTT. The chain combines TRBV19 with TRBJ1-1; 8 positions agree with TRBD1. Germline values: CDR1 LNHDA, CDR2 SQIVND (reference sequence). Losses at the gene ends were 5 bases for V and 5 bases for J; bases not matched to a gene: 13. The CDR3 contains 16 residues.

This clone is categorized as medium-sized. The CDR3 region is CASSQKQGTDTQYF. The DNA for the CDR3 is TGCGCCAGCAGCCAAAAGCAGGGCACAGATACGCAGTATTTT. The chain links TRBV5-1 to TRBJ2-3; D gene unclear. This CDR3 comprises 14 residues. V lost 4 bases to trimming and J lost 1 base, with 10 bases between them. Germline V lookup: CDR1 SGHRS, CDR2 YFSETQ.

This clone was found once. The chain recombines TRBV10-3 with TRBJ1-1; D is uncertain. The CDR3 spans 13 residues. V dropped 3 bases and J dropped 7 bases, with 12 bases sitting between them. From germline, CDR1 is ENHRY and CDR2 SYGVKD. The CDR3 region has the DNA TGTGCCATCAGTGAAATAGAAGAAGGTGAAGCTTTCTTT. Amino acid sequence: CAISEIEEGEAFF.

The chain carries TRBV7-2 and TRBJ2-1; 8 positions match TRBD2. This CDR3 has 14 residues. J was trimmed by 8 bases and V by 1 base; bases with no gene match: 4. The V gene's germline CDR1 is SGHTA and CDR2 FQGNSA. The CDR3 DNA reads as TGTGCCAGCAGCTTAGTAGGCGGGAGGTATGAGCAGTTCTTC. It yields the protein CASSLVGGRYEQFF.

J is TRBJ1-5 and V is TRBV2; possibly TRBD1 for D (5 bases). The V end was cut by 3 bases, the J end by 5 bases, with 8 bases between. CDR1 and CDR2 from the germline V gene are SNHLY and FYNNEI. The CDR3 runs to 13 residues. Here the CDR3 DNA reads TGTGCCAGCAGTGACAGGGCGTATCAGCCCCAGCATTTT. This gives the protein CASSDRAYQPQHF.

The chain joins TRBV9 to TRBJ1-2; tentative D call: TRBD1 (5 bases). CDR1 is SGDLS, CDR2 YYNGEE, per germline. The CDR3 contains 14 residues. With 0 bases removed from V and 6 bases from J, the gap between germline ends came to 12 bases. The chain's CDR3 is CASSVAWQGDGYTF. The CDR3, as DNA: TGTGCCAGCAGCGTAGCTTGGCAGGGTGATGGCTACACCTTC.

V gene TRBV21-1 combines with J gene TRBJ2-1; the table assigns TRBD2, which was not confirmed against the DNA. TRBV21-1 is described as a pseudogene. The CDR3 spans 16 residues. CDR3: CASSTRGPPTPNEQFF. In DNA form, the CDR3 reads TGTGCCAGCAGCACCCGAGGGCCTCCCACTCCCAATGAGCAGTTCTTC.

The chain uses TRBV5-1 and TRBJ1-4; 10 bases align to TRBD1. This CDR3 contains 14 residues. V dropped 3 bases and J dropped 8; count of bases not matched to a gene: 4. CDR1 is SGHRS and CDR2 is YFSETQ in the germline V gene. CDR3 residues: CASSSTGGEEKLFF. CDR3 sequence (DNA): TGCGCCAGCAGCTCGACAGGGGGCGAAGAAAAACTGTTTTTT.

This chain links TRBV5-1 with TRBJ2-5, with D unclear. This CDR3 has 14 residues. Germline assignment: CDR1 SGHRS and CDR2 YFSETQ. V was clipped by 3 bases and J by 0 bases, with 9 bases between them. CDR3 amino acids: CASSSSGNQETQYF. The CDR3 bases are TGCGCCAGCAGCTCTAGTGGGAACCAAGAGACCCAGTACTTC.

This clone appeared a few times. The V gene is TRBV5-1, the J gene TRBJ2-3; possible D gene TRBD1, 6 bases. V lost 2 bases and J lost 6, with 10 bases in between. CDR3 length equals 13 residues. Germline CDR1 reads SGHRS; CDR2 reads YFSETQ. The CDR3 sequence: CASSFWGRDTQYF. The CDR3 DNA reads TGCGCCAGCAGCTTCTGGGGGCGGGATACGCAGTATTTT.

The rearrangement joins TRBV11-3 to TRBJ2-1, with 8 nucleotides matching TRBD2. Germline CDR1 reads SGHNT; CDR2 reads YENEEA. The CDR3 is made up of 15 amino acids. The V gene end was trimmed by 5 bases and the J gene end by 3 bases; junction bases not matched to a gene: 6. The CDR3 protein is CASSLGTSDYNEQFF. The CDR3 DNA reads TGTGCCAGCAGCCTCGGGACTAGTGACTACAATGAGCAGTTCTTC.